This T cell receptor beta chain was sequenced during a study of technical replicates of blood from a handful of donors. Sequenced by immunoSEQ multiplex PCR; TCRdb stores in-frame clones only, minus some. The data hold tens of thousands of clones, with approximately 83% observed a single time. The sequence derives from a human donor in good health. Some clones in this sample may be carry-over from other donors' samples. The sample taken for sequencing was PBMCs.

This CDR3 is CASSIDLTSGDTQYF. CDR3 coding DNA: TGTGCCAGTAGTATAGATCTGACTAGCGGTGATACGCAGTATTTT. The chain employs TRBV19 and TRBJ2-3, with 9 bases identical to TRBD2. The CDR3 totals 15 residues. Germline values: CDR1 LNHDA, CDR2 SQIVND (reference sequence). Trimming at V came to 0 bases and at J to 6 bases, leaving 4 bases not matched to a gene.